This entry features one T cell receptor (beta chain) sequence. Its antigen remains unidentified. These data come from a study of monozygotic twins with inflammatory bowel disease. Points from the study as a whole: Whereas healthy co-twins had higher TCRbeta diversity (inverse Simpson), IBD patients had lower diversity.

Germline V gene lookup returns CDR1 GTSNPN and CDR2 SVGIG (reference sequence). This CDR3 is 16 amino acids long. UMIs that had a 6-nucleotide sample barcode were put in using template switching. TCRdb reprocessed the 5' RACE reads, with one entry per CDR3 protein and no DNA. The repertoire table contains fewer than 350,000 distinct CDR3 sequences. Each donor had roughly 2.3 ml of blood drawn. Specimen: blood. This chain uses TRBV30 with TRBJ1-1; TCRdb's D gene call, TRBD1, goes unchecked for lack of DNA. This clonotype originated in a human donor with ulcerative colitis or Crohn's disease, or a healthy co-twin of an affected twin (not recorded which). This CDR3 is CAWSVGDRSMNTEAFF. Filled out from reference TRBV30 and TRBJ1-1, the complete variable domain reads SQTIHQWPATLVQPVGSPLSLECTVEGTSNPNLYWYRQAAGRGLQLLFYSVGIGQISSEVPQNLSASRPQDRQFILSSKKLLLSDSGFYLCAWSVGDRSMNTEAFFGQGTRLTVV.